These 31 T cell receptor beta chains share one sample of origin, sequenced in a study of T-cell reconstitution after alpha-beta-depleted transplantation in children (dated by TCRdb to the mid-2010s). Library prep was done by PCR. The data were produced on an Illumina HiSeq 2500. To normalize quantification of the TCRbeta repertoire, the TCR libraries were built with molecular barcoding that relied on unique molecular identifiers. Using fastp trimming at Q25 and MiXCR clonotype assembly, TCRdb reanalyzed the public sequencing data and kept in-frame beta chains. Entries are consolidated by CDR3 protein sequence, retaining the most common genes and DNA. The sample profile shows 640,000 or so distinct CDR3 sequences; 16% of them were found once. Together, the top ten hold 1.1% of the sample. The input for sequencing was PBMCs from the stem cell graft donor, taken from the stem cell graft. The receptors originated from a human donor who donated a stem cell graft to a child with acute myeloid leukemia.

This clonotype has more than one count but fewer than ten. V is TRBV10-3 and J is TRBJ1-1, with D possibly matching TRBD1 (5 bases). The V and J ends lost 0 bases and 3 bases respectively, with 11 bases between them. CDR3 length: 15 amino acids. The germline CDR1 and CDR2 sequences are ENHRY and SYGVKD. For the CDR3, the DNA is TGTGCCATCAGTGAGTCGGAGGGGATTCACACTGAAGCTTTCTTT. Protein product: CAISESEGIHTEAFF.

Ten or more counts support this clonotype. The rearrangement uses TRBV27 and TRBJ2-5; TRBD1 matches 7 bases. The CDR3 spans 17 residues. V gave up 3 bases and J gave up 3 bases; unmatched junction bases: 13. CDR1 MNHEY and CDR2 SMNVEV come from the germline V gene (reference sequence). CDR3 nucleotides: TGTGCCAGCAGTTTGCGGCCCGGCGTGGGACAGAAAGAGACCCAGTACTTC. It translates to CASSLRPGVGQKETQYF.

In its sample, this clonotype was seen many times. The chain links TRBV2 to TRBJ2-1; possibly TRBD1 for D (6 bases). Trimming removed 10 bases from V and 3 bases from J, with 19 bases in between. Germline V gene lookup returns CDR1 SNHLY and CDR2 FYNNEI. The CDR3 covers 15 residues. CDR3 DNA: TGTGCCACCCGAGCGGAACAGGGCCTCTACAATGAGCAGTTCTTC. Amino acids: CATRAEQGLYNEQFF.

The V gene is TRBV18, the J gene TRBJ2-3, with D possibly matching TRBD2 (6 bases). Between the trimmed V and J ends, which lost 2 bases and 2 bases, there was a span of 14 bases. This CDR3 has 16 amino acids. CDR1 KGHSH and CDR2 LQKENI come from the germline V gene. The CDR3 nucleotides read TGTGCCAGCTCACCATTGGGACTCGAAAACACAGATACGCAGTATTTT. This codes for CASSPLGLENTDTQYF. Combining the CDR3 with reference TRBV18 and TRBJ2-3 gives the whole variable domain NAGVMQNPRHLVRRRGQEARLRCSPMKGHSHVYWYRQLPEEGLKFMVYLQKENIIDESGMPKERFSAEFPKEGPSILRIQQVVRGDSAAYFCASSPLGLENTDTQYFGPGTRLTVL.

The chain uses TRBV20-1 and TRBJ2-7; no definite D call. The CDR3 is made up of 12 amino acids. The V gene's germline CDR1 is DFQATT and CDR2 SNEGSKA (reference sequence). Trimming removed 5 bases from V and 2 bases from J, with 10 bases in between. The CDR3 bases are TGCAGTGCTGGTCAAGGCCCCTACGAGCAGTACTTC. Translation gives CSAGQGPYEQYF.

This clonotype was found a few times. This chain links TRBV4-3 with TRBJ2-2; no reliable D call. The ends were cut back, 0 bases at V and 7 bases at J, with 0 bases in the middle. The germline CDR1 and CDR2 sequences are LGHNA and YSLEER. The CDR3 extends over 11 amino acids. The CDR3 here is CASSQDGELFF. Here the CDR3 DNA reads TGCGCCAGCAGCCAAGACGGGGAGCTGTTTTTT.

The rearrangement links TRBV5-1 to TRBJ1-1; perhaps TRBD1 as D (5 bases). CDR3 size: 17 residues. CDR1 and CDR2 (germline): SGHRS, YFSETQ. Trimming removed 2 bases at V and 0 bases at J, with 17 bases between. The CDR3 sequence is CASSFSPEGSMNTEAFF. In DNA form, the CDR3 reads TGCGCCAGCAGCTTTTCACCTGAGGGGAGTATGAACACTGAAGCTTTCTTT.

The gene calls are TRBV11-3 and TRBJ2-1; tentative D call: TRBD2 (6 bases). V was shortened by 1 base and J by 4 bases, with 14 bases between the two germline ends. Per the germline V gene, CDR1 is SGHNT and CDR2 is YENEEA. The CDR3 sequence is 16 residues long. The DNA of the CDR3 is TGTGCCAGCAGCTTAGTATGGGGGGACCCATACAATGAGCAGTTCTTC. This encodes CASSLVWGDPYNEQFF.

The rearrangement links TRBV7-9 to TRBJ2-4; perhaps TRBD1 as D (6 bases). The CDR3 consists of 13 residues. Trimming removed 5 bases from V and 6 bases from J, with 11 bases in between. From germline, CDR1 is SEHNR and CDR2 FQNEAQ (reference sequence). The CDR3 nucleotides are TGTGCCAGCAGCCCTCTACAGGGAAACATTCAGTACTTC. Its translation: CASSPLQGNIQYF.

The CDR3 coding sequence is TGCAGTGCTAGAGCTCACTTAGCGGGGGCGTACAATGAGCAGTTCTTC. Translation: CSARAHLAGAYNEQFF. This sequence joins TRBV20-1 and TRBJ2-1, with TRBD2 matching 9 bases. CDR1 DFQATT and CDR2 SNEGSKA come from the germline V gene (reference sequence). Losses at the gene ends were 1 base for V and 4 bases for J; bases not matched to a gene: 8. The length of the CDR3 is 16 residues.

The table lists this clonotype with many counts. J is TRBJ1-6 and V is TRBV20-1; a weak D match, TRBD1 (5 bases). Per the germline V gene, CDR1 is DFQATT and CDR2 is SNEGSKA (reference sequence). The CDR3 loop spans 14 amino acids. V lost 6 bases and J 5 bases, leaving 14 bases between the germline ends. DNA of the CDR3: TGCAGTGCCAGGTGGGACTGGGATAATTCACCCCTCCACTTT. Its protein is CSARWDWDNSPLHF.

This clonotype came up a few times. J is TRBJ2-3 and V is TRBV7-9; TRBD2 aligns across 13 bases. The CDR3 is 16 amino acids. Trimming removed 7 bases from V and 3 bases from J; junction bases left unmatched: 7. Germline V lookup: CDR1 SEHNR, CDR2 FQNEAQ (reference sequence). The CDR3 loop reads CASTLGLAGYTDTQYF. CDR3 DNA: TGTGCCAGCACCCTGGGACTAGCGGGATATACAGATACGCAGTATTTT.

The J gene is TRBJ2-7, the V gene TRBV4-3; 8 positions agree with TRBD1. Germline V gene lookup returns CDR1 LGHNA and CDR2 YSLEER. This CDR3 is built from 13 residues. Trimming cost V 2 bases and J 7 bases; bases outside gene matches: 4. CDR3 in amino acids: CASSQRTGREQYF. For the CDR3, the DNA is TGCGCCAGCAGCCAACGGACAGGGCGTGAGCAGTACTTC.

This clonotype has more than one count but fewer than ten. The V and J genes are TRBV11-1 and TRBJ1-4; D might be TRBD1 (6 bases). Germline CDR1 SGHAT, CDR2 FQDESV (reference sequence). V lost 2 bases and J lost 0, with 22 bases in between. The CDR3 has 20 amino acids. The CDR3 coding sequence is TGTGCCAGCAGCTTAATGCCCAGGGGCCGAGGGCGAACAACTAATGAAAAACTGTTTTTT. It is translated as CASSLMPRGRGRTTNEKLFF. The full variable domain, completed using reference TRBV11-1 and TRBJ1-4, is EAEVAQSPRYKITEKSQAVAFWCDPISGHATLYWYRQILGQGPELLVQFQDESVVDDSQLPKDRFSAERLKGVDSTLKIQPAELGDSAMYLCASSLMPRGRGRTTNEKLFFGSGTQLSVL.

The table lists this clonotype with many counts. The chain is built from TRBV20-1 and TRBJ1-5; D is possibly TRBD1 (6 bases). V lost 3 bases and J 9 bases, leaving 12 bases between the germline ends. Per germline, CDR1 DFQATT and CDR2 SNEGSKA (reference sequence). The CDR3 spans 12 residues. CDR3 DNA sequence: TGCAGTGCTAGGGGGGCGGGTGGGCCCCAGCATTTT. As protein: CSARGAGGPQHF.

This clonotype was counted at least ten times. The chain combines TRBV4-3 with TRBJ2-3, with D perhaps matching TRBD1 (5 bases). CDR1 is LGHNA, CDR2 YSLEER, per germline. CDR3 length: 16 amino acids. The V end was cut by 1 base, the J end by 2 bases, with 13 bases between. DNA for the CDR3: TGCGCCAGCAGCCAAGTCATCCAGGGAACCACAGATACGCAGTATTTT. It is translated as CASSQVIQGTTDTQYF.

This clonotype was detected ten times or more. The chain employs TRBV9 and TRBJ2-1; D remains ambiguous. V lost 0 bases and J lost 2, with 9 bases in between. The CDR3 runs 15 residues. Per germline, CDR1 SGDLS and CDR2 YYNGEE. The DNA for the CDR3 is TGTGCCAGCAGCGTAGAGGGAAGGACCTACAATGAGCAGTTCTTC. This translates into CASSVEGRTYNEQFF.

In this sample, this clonotype turned up many times. The rearrangement joins TRBV10-3 to TRBJ1-6; no reliable D call. V lost 2 bases, J lost 5 bases, and 7 bases lay in between. CDR3 length equals 14 residues. From germline, CDR1 is ENHRY and CDR2 SYGVKD. The DNA for the CDR3 is TGTGCCATCAGTGAGGGTACGGATAATTCACCCCTCCACTTT. The encoded protein is CAISEGTDNSPLHF.

The CDR3 DNA reads TGTGCCTATGAAGACGGGCCTACCTACGAGCAGTACTTC. It is translated as CAYEDGPTYEQYF. The chain uses TRBV30 and TRBJ2-7; D is unclear. Trimming removed 7 bases from V and 2 bases from J, with 15 bases in between. Germline V gene sequence: CDR1 GTSNPN, CDR2 SVGIG (reference sequence). This CDR3 contains 13 residues.

The table lists this clonotype with a few counts. The V and J genes are TRBV20-1 and TRBJ2-2; tentatively, D is TRBD2 (7 bases). The CDR3 sequence is 16 residues long. Trimming removed 1 base at V and 6 bases at J, with 18 bases between. CDR1 DFQATT and CDR2 SNEGSKA come from the germline V gene (reference sequence). The CDR3 sequence: CSARAYREGLAGELFF. In DNA, the CDR3 is TGCAGTGCTAGAGCCTACAGGGAGGGACTGGCCGGGGAGCTGTTTTTT.

This clonotype appeared many times. V usage is TRBV7-2 and J usage is TRBJ1-6; 8 nucleotides line up with TRBD1. CDR3 length: 16 residues. Unmatched junction bases numbered 2, after V lost 3 bases and J lost 1 base. Per germline, CDR1 SGHTA and CDR2 FQGNSA. The CDR3 DNA reads TGTGCCAGCAGCTTGACAGGGGTATCCTATAATTCACCCCTCCACTTT. Protein sequence: CASSLTGVSYNSPLHF.

At least ten counts were recorded for this clonotype. The rearrangement uses TRBV5-1 and TRBJ1-2; D remains ambiguous. Germline V gene data show CDR1 as SGHRS and CDR2 as YFSETQ. This CDR3 region has 14 residues. V dropped 0 bases and J dropped 8 bases, with 14 bases sitting between them. This CDR3 is CASSLAQISTGYTF. The CDR3 DNA is TGCGCCAGCAGCTTGGCCCAAATATCCACGGGCTACACCTTC. Combining the CDR3 with reference TRBV5-1 and TRBJ1-2 gives the whole variable domain KAGVTQTPRYLIKTRGQQVTLSCSPISGHRSVSWYQQTPGQGLQFLFEYFSETQRNKGNFPGRFSGRQFSNSRSEMNVSTLELGDSALYLCASSLAQISTGYTFGSGTRLTVV.

At least ten counts were recorded for this clonotype. This chain uses TRBV20-1 with TRBJ2-1, with 7 bases matching TRBD1. V trimming: 1 base; J trimming: 3 bases; junction bases outside the gene matches: 12. The CDR3 is 17 residues long. Looked up from germline, CDR1 is DFQATT and CDR2 is SNEGSKA (reference sequence). CDR3 nucleotides: TGCAGTGCTAGAGTCCCCAGTAGGACAGGCTACTACAATGAGCAGTTCTTC. This translates into CSARVPSRTGYYNEQFF.

Remarks on this clonotype: Just one base apart from a much larger clone, this may be a read error. V gene TRBV10-3 combines with J gene TRBJ1-1; D remains ambiguous. The CDR3 has 13 amino acids. Trimming cost V 5 bases and J 1 base, with 8 bases left between them. CDR1 and CDR2 from the germline V gene are ENHRY and SYGVKD. CDR3 nucleotide sequence: TGTGCCATCAGTATGAGAGGGAACACTGAAGCTTTCTTT. It codes for CAISMRGNTEAFF.

The gene calls are TRBV18 and TRBJ1-5; a weak D match, TRBD1 (5 bases). Germline V gene sequence: CDR1 KGHSH, CDR2 LQKENI. Trimming removed 2 bases from V and 7 bases from J, with 15 bases in between. The CDR3 loop spans 15 amino acids. CDR3 DNA sequence: TGTGCCAGCTCACCAGGGCCGGGGGTGAGCCAGCCCCAGCATTTT. Protein sequence: CASSPGPGVSQPQHF.

This clonotype was counted many times. The chain has TRBV9 and TRBJ2-7, with D perhaps TRBD1 (5 bases). The V end was cut by 0 bases, the J end by 0 bases, with 13 bases between. CDR1 SGDLS and CDR2 YYNGEE come from the germline V gene. The CDR3 spans 16 residues. CDR3 protein: CASSVGGRASSYEQYF. For the CDR3, the DNA is TGTGCCAGCAGCGTAGGCGGCAGGGCGAGCTCCTACGAGCAGTACTTC.

For the CDR3, the DNA is TGTGCCAGCAGCTTAACTGGTTTACAGGGGACCGAGACCCAGTACTTC. It yields the protein CASSLTGLQGTETQYF. The V and J genes are TRBV7-3 and TRBJ2-5, with 7 nucleotides matching TRBD1. CDR1 and CDR2 from the germline V gene are SGHTA and FQGTGA. This CDR3 has 16 residues. The V segment lost 0 bases and the J segment 5 bases; nucleotides outside the gene matches: 9.

This clonotype has at least ten counts. J is TRBJ1-5 and V is TRBV7-2; possibly TRBD1 for D (6 bases). CDR1 is SGHTA and CDR2 is FQGNSA in the germline V gene. This CDR3 is built from 16 residues. The ends were cut back, 5 bases at V and 1 base at J, with 15 bases in the middle. For the CDR3, the DNA is TGTGCCAGCAGCCCCGGAGGGGGGTTAAGCAATCAGCCCCAGCATTTT. It codes for CASSPGGGLSNQPQHF.

Ten or more counts support this clonotype. The J gene is TRBJ2-7, the V gene TRBV5-6; 9 nucleotides line up with TRBD2. Germline V lookup: CDR1 SGHDT, CDR2 YYEEEE. CDR3 size: 16 residues. With 10 bases clipped from V and 0 bases from J, the junction kept 14 bases outside the gene matches. The CDR3 protein is CAGSRRGGLSSYEQYF. CDR3 bases: TGTGCCGGTAGCAGGCGGGGGGGCTTAAGCTCCTACGAGCAGTACTTC.

In this sample, this clonotype turned up many times. J is TRBJ2-5 and V is TRBV20-1; no reliable D call. This CDR3 has 12 residues. Germline CDR1 is DFQATT and CDR2 is SNEGSKA (reference sequence). V was shortened by 4 bases and J by 8 bases, with 14 bases between the two germline ends. The CDR3 sequence is CSAIDPRKTQYF. CDR3 DNA sequence: TGCAGTGCTATAGACCCTCGGAAAACCCAGTACTTC.

This clonotype was counted only a few times. CDR3 DNA sequence: TGTGCCAGCAGCGTCAACGGTGGGGGGCCTCTTACAGATACGCAGTATTTT. It yields the protein CASSVNGGGPLTDTQYF. This chain connects TRBV9 to TRBJ2-3; D could derive from TRBD1 or TRBD2 (6 bases each). V lost 2 bases, J lost 3 bases, and 19 bases lay in between. This CDR3 contains 17 residues. CDR1 and CDR2 from the germline V gene are SGDLS and YYNGEE.